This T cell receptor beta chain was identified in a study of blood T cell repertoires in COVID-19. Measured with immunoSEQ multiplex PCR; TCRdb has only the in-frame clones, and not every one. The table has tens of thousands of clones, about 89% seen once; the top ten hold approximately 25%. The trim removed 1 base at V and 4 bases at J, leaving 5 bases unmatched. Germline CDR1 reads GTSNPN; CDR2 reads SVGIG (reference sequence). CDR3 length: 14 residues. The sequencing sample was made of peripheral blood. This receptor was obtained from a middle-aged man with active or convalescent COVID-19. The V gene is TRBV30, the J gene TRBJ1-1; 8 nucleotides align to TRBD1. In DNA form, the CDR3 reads TGTGCCTGGAGTGAGCTCAGGGGGCTCACTGAAGCTTTCTTT. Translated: CAWSELRGLTEAFF.